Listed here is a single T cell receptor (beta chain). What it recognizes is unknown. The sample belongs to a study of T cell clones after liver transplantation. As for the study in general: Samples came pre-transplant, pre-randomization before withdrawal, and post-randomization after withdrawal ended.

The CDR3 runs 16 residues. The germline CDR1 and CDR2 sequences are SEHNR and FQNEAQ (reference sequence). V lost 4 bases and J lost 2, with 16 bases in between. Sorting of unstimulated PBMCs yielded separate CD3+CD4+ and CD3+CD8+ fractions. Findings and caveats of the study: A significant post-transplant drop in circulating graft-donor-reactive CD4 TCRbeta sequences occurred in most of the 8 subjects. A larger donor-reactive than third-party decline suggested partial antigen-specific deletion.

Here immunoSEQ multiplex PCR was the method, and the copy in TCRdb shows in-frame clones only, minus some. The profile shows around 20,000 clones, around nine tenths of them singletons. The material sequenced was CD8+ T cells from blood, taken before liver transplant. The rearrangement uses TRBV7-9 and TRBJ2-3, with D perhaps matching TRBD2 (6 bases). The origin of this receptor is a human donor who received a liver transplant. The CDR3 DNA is TGTGCCAGCAGCTCTGGCTATAGCGGTAACACAGATACGCAGTATTTT. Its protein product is CASSSGYSGNTDTQYF.